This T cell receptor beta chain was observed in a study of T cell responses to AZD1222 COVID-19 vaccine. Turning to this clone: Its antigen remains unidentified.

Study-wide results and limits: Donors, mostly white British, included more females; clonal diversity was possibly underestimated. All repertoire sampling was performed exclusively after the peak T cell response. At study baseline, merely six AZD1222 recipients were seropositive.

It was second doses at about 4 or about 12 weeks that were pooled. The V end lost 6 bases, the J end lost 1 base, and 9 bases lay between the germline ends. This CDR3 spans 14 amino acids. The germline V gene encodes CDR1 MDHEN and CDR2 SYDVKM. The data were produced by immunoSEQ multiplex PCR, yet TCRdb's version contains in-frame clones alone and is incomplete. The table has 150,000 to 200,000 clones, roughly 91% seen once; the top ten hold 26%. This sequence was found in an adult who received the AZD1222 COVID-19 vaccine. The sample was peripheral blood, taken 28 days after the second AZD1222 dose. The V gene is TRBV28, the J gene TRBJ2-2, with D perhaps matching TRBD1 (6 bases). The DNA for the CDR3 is TGTGCCAGCAGGGGGGCAGGGAACACCGGGGAGCTGTTTTTT. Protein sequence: CASRGAGNTGELFF.